This T cell receptor beta chain emerged from a study of beta chain features in type 1 diabetes. Study background: All samples yielded some 100,000,000 examined sorted cells.

The authors reverse transcribed all of the isolated RNA, so sequencing captured expressed TCRB transcripts. Here immunoSEQ multiplex PCR was the method, and the copy in TCRdb shows in-frame clones only, minus some. The sample carries roughly 400,000 clones, approximately 15% recorded once. Germline V gene sequence: CDR1 SGHAT, CDR2 FQNNGV. V was cut by 3 bases and J by 0 bases, with 6 bases left in between. The CDR3 is 15 amino acids. This clone occurred a few times. Donors contributed one heparinised blood draw apiece, averaging about 100 mL. This chain uses TRBV11-2 with TRBJ1-6; maybe TRBD1 (5 bases). The receptor comes from a man aged 25-45 years in good health. The sequenced material came from naive CD4+ T cells from blood. CDR3 region: CASSFTGSYNSPLHF. DNA of the CDR3: TGTGCCAGCAGCTTCACAGGCTCCTATAATTCACCCCTCCACTTT.